The 18 T cell receptor beta chains below come from one sample, sequenced in a study of T cell responses to AZD1222 COVID-19 vaccine. Generated by immunoSEQ multiplex PCR, the TCRdb table keeps only in-frame clones and is missing some. This table holds over 100,000 clones, roughly nine tenths found once. Sample: peripheral blood, taken on day 0 of AZD1222 vaccination. These receptors were collected from an adult in good health.

This chain links TRBV19 with TRBJ1-5; no reliable D call. The CDR3 is 15 residues long. Trimming took 5 bases from V and 4 from J, leaving 15 bases between them. Germline CDR1 reads LNHDA; CDR2 reads SQIVND (reference sequence). The chain's CDR3 is CASSPRGVTNQPQHF. For the CDR3, the DNA is TGTGCCAGTAGTCCTCGCGGAGTCACTAATCAGCCCCAGCATTTT.

The chain is built from TRBV19 and TRBJ2-2, with D perhaps TRBD1 (6 bases). Trimming took 3 bases from V and 6 from J, leaving 23 bases between them. CDR1 and CDR2 (germline): LNHDA, SQIVND (reference sequence). The CDR3 is made up of 18 amino acids. CDR3 loop: CASSIPHLGASIAGELFF. The CDR3 bases are TGTGCCAGTAGTATCCCCCACCTGGGGGCCTCTATCGCCGGGGAGCTGTTTTTT.

This clone has only one observation. The chain recombines TRBV11-2 with TRBJ1-1, with D perhaps TRBD1 (5 bases). V lost 2 bases to trimming and J lost 12 bases, with 16 bases between them. The CDR3 contains 13 residues. Germline V gene lookup returns CDR1 SGHAT and CDR2 FQNNGV. The CDR3 spells CASSLTGDNNPFF. As DNA, the CDR3 is TGTGCCAGCAGCTTAACAGGCGACAATAACCCTTTCTTT.

V usage is TRBV2 and J usage is TRBJ1-3; 7 nucleotides agree with TRBD1. V gave up 5 bases and J gave up 4 bases; unmatched junction bases: 8. The CDR3 has 15 residues. Germline CDR1 is SNHLY and CDR2 is FYNNEI. The CDR3 DNA follows: TGTGCCAGCAGTTACACAGGGGCGGGAGGAAACACCATATATTTT. It is translated as CASSYTGAGGNTIYF.

Notes on this clone: At the DNA level, this CDR3 is encoded by other sequences in the same sample as well. The gene calls are TRBV27 and TRBJ1-6; 10 nucleotides agree with TRBD1. The CDR3 spans 14 residues. Losses at the gene ends were 5 bases for V and 6 bases for J; bases not matched to a gene: 1. Germline CDR1 reads MNHEY; CDR2 reads SMNVEV (reference sequence). The CDR3 DNA is TGTGCCAGCAGTAGGGACAGGGGTAATTCACCCCTCCACTTT. Translating it yields CASSRDRGNSPLHF.

This clone was found once. The chain links TRBV14 to TRBJ1-2; 8 bases agree with TRBD1. Germline values: CDR1 SGHDN, CDR2 FVKESK. V trimming: 1 base; J trimming: 5 bases; junction bases outside the gene matches: 6. The CDR3 is made up of 15 amino acids. The CDR3 reads CASSQAGTGPYGYTF. CDR3 coding DNA: TGTGCCAGCAGCCAAGCGGGGACAGGTCCTTATGGCTACACCTTC.

The chain carries TRBV29-1 and TRBJ1-1, with 7 bases aligning to TRBD1. The germline V gene encodes CDR1 SQVTM and CDR2 ANQGSEA. The CDR3 covers 10 residues. The trim removed 3 bases at V and 9 bases at J, leaving 1 base unmatched. The CDR3 spells CSVEGQKAFF. CDR3 in DNA: TGCAGCGTTGAGGGACAGAAAGCTTTCTTT.

In DNA, the CDR3 is TGTGCCAGCAGCTTGGGCGGAATCTCCTACGAGCAGTACTTC. Encoded protein: CASSLGGISYEQYF. The chain is built from TRBV11-2 and TRBJ2-7; no clear D. V gave up 3 bases and J gave up 0 bases, with 9 bases separating them. There are 14 residues in the CDR3. Germline CDR1 SGHAT, CDR2 FQNNGV.

The genes are TRBV2 and TRBJ1-2; D uncertain. V lost 6 bases to trimming and J lost 3 bases, with 11 bases between them. Germline V gene lookup returns CDR1 SNHLY and CDR2 FYNNEI. The CDR3 has 13 amino acids. CDR3 DNA sequence: TGTGCCAGCAGGCTTGAGGGCCACTATGGCTACACCTTC. This codes for CASRLEGHYGYTF.

J is TRBJ1-1 and V is TRBV30; maybe TRBD1 (6 bases). CDR1 is GTSNPN, CDR2 SVGIG, per germline (reference sequence). V lost 4 bases, J lost 3 bases, and 12 bases lay in between. The CDR3 totals 13 residues. CDR3 nucleotide sequence: TGTGCCTGGACACGGGGGCTGGACACTGAAGCTTTCTTT. This translates into CAWTRGLDTEAFF.

The gene calls are TRBV6-5 and TRBJ1-2; weak D call: TRBD1 (5 bases). V lost 6 bases and J lost 4, with 12 bases in between. Germline CDR1 MNHEY, CDR2 SVGAGI. The CDR3 is made up of 13 amino acids. The chain's CDR3 is CASSSGQSYGYTF. CDR3 bases: TGTGCCAGCAGCTCGGGGCAGAGCTATGGCTACACCTTC.

The CDR3 DNA is TGTGCCAGCAGTAGGGACAGTGTCTCTGGAAACACCATATATTTT. Protein sequence: CASSRDSVSGNTIYF. This chain links TRBV6-5 with TRBJ1-3; 7 positions match TRBD1. This CDR3 spans 15 amino acids. The V gene's germline CDR1 is MNHEY and CDR2 SVGAGI. The V gene end was trimmed by 5 bases and the J gene end by 0 bases; junction bases not matched to a gene: 4.

The chain carries TRBV3-1 (or the pseudogene TRBV3-2) and TRBJ2-7; D may be TRBD1 (7 bases). This CDR3 is built from 15 residues. Trimming stripped 4 bases from V and 6 bases from J, with 19 bases between. Germline values: CDR1 LGHDT, CDR2 YNNKEL (reference sequence). The CDR3 nucleotides read TGTGCCAGCAGCCCTCGCGGGACAGTCTTCGCCGAGCAGTACTTC. Translation: CASSPRGTVFAEQYF.

This rearrangement joins TRBV28 to TRBJ1-1; unclear D gene. This CDR3 spans 12 amino acids. The germline gives CDR1 MDHEN, CDR2 SYDVKM. Trimming left V 7 bases short and J 0 bases short, with 6 bases between. CDR3 protein: CASKAVNTEAFF. CDR3 sequence (DNA): TGTGCCAGCAAAGCGGTGAACACTGAAGCTTTCTTT.

The gene calls are TRBV7-3 and TRBJ1-1; the D is unclear. Trimming removed 4 bases at V and 3 bases at J, with 9 bases between. The CDR3 is 13 amino acids. CDR1 is SGHTA, CDR2 FQGTGA, per germline. DNA of the CDR3: TGTGCCAGCAGCTCGGTTTCGGACACTGAAGCTTTCTTT. It translates to CASSSVSDTEAFF.

The V and J genes are TRBV18 and TRBJ1-5; 7 bases fit TRBD1. The CDR3 loop spans 21 amino acids. The V gene end was trimmed by 3 bases and the J gene end by 0 bases; junction bases not matched to a gene: 20. In germline, CDR1 is KGHSH, CDR2 LQKENI. CDR3: CASSPTNKGANVYLSNQPQHF. CDR3 DNA: TGTGCCAGCTCACCTACCAATAAGGGGGCTAACGTCTACCTTAGCAATCAGCCCCAGCATTTT.

This clone was recorded once. V usage is TRBV9 and J usage is TRBJ2-2; the D gene could be TRBD1 or TRBD2 (5 bases each). Trimming removed 2 bases from V and 3 bases from J, with 23 bases in between. The CDR3 is 19 residues long. The germline V gene encodes CDR1 SGDLS and CDR2 YYNGEE. CDR3: CASSVRPGDEIHYTGELFF. The CDR3 bases are TGTGCCAGCAGCGTTCGACCCGGGGACGAAATCCATTACACCGGGGAGCTGTTTTTT.

This chain links TRBV6-5 with TRBJ1-5; no clear D. The CDR3 loop spans 13 amino acids. Germline CDR1 is MNHEY and CDR2 is SVGAGI. V shed 7 bases and J shed 6 bases, with 13 bases lying between them. CDR3 coding DNA: TGTGCCAGCATGCGTGTTCTAGGTCAGCCCCAGCATTTT. This codes for CASMRVLGQPQHF.